Below are 28 T cell receptor beta chains sequenced from a single sample in a study of blood T cell repertoires in COVID-19. Generated by immunoSEQ multiplex PCR, the TCRdb table keeps only in-frame clones and is missing some. The data contain 100,000 or so clones, 75% to 85% of them singletons. The sequencing input was peripheral blood. Receptor source: a woman in her seventies with acute or convalescent COVID-19.

The chain is built from TRBV24-1 and TRBJ2-1; the D gene is possibly TRBD1 (5 bases). V lost 12 bases and J 7 bases, leaving 15 bases between the germline ends. The germline V gene has CDR1 KGHDR and CDR2 SFDVKD. CDR3 length equals 12 residues. The chain's CDR3 is CASRAGSNEQFF. CDR3 nucleotide sequence: TGTGCCTCCCGGGCAGGGTCGAATGAGCAGTTCTTC.

This clone was recorded only once. V is TRBV3-1 (or the pseudogene TRBV3-2) and J is TRBJ2-1; maybe TRBD2 (5 bases). V was cut by 7 bases and J by 6 bases, with 7 bases left in between. Germline V gene data show CDR1 as LGHDT and CDR2 as YNNKEL (reference sequence). The CDR3 totals 11 residues. CDR3 sequence reads: CASTGLNEQFF. The CDR3 bases are TGTGCCAGCACAGGACTCAATGAGCAGTTCTTC.

The V call is TRBV4-3, the J call TRBJ2-7; 8 nucleotides line up with TRBD1. From germline, CDR1 is LGHNA and CDR2 YSLEER. The CDR3 contains 17 residues. J was trimmed by 7 bases and V by 0 bases; bases with no gene match: 14. The CDR3 sequence: CASSQDPQGAGWGEQYF. The CDR3 DNA follows: TGCGCCAGCAGCCAAGATCCCCAGGGGGCAGGGTGGGGGGAGCAGTACTTC.

V gene TRBV19 combines with J gene TRBJ1-2, with D unclear. Germline V gene data show CDR1 as LNHDA and CDR2 as SQIVND (reference sequence). V shed 2 bases and J shed 5 bases, with 12 bases lying between them. This CDR3 region has 14 residues. Written as DNA, the CDR3 is TGTGCCAGTAGTATACCCGGTGAAACTTATGGCTACACCTTC. It codes for CASSIPGETYGYTF.

This clone came up a few times. V gene TRBV6-1 combines with J gene TRBJ1-5; 7 positions match TRBD1. With V trimmed by 1 base and J by 3 bases, 3 bases remained unmatched. This CDR3 is built from 15 residues. Germline-derived CDR1 and CDR2 are MNHNS and SASEGT. The CDR3 sequence is CASSEEGQINQPQHF. CDR3 DNA sequence: TGTGCCAGCAGTGAAGAGGGACAGATCAATCAGCCCCAGCATTTT.

This chain joins TRBV27 and TRBJ2-1; 9 nucleotides agree with TRBD2. The CDR3 consists of 16 residues. Per the germline V gene, CDR1 is MNHEY and CDR2 is SMNVEV (reference sequence). Trimming took 2 bases from V and 7 from J; bases not matched to a gene: 9. The CDR3 DNA sequence: TGTGCCAGCAGTTTAAATGGCGGGGGGGCCCGGAATGAGCAGTTCTTC. Translating it yields CASSLNGGGARNEQFF.

This clone was counted between two and nine times. The chain uses TRBV5-6 and TRBJ1-2; TRBD1 aligns across 10 bases. Germline V gene sequence: CDR1 SGHDT, CDR2 YYEEEE. V was clipped by 4 bases and J by 0 bases; unmatched bases: 6. This CDR3 comprises 16 residues. In DNA, the CDR3 is TGTGCCAGCAGCGTCCCGGACAGGGGGGCTAACTATGGCTACACCTTC. Translating it yields CASSVPDRGANYGYTF.

The chain is built from TRBV25-1 and TRBJ2-3, with 9 bases matching TRBD1. Germline V gene data show CDR1 as MGHDK and CDR2 as SYGVNS. V was clipped by 0 bases and J by 0 bases; unmatched bases: 1. The length of the CDR3 is 16 residues. The CDR3 is CASSEYGTGSTDTQYF. DNA for the CDR3: TGTGCCAGCAGTGAATACGGGACAGGGAGCACAGATACGCAGTATTTT.

This clone appeared a few times. This chain connects TRBV24-1 to TRBJ2-2, with D maybe TRBD1 (6 bases). Trimming stripped 4 bases from V and 0 bases from J, with 14 bases between. Germline loops: CDR1 KGHDR, CDR2 SFDVKD. This CDR3 spans 17 amino acids. The CDR3: CATSEGPGHTNTGELFF. The DNA for the CDR3 is TGTGCCACCAGTGAGGGACCGGGACACACGAACACCGGGGAGCTGTTTTTT.

CDR3 amino acids: CASRRRGSYEQYF. CDR3 bases: TGTGCCAGTCGGAGGAGGGGATCCTACGAGCAGTACTTC. The chain uses TRBV12-3 or TRBV12-4 and TRBJ2-7; maybe TRBD2 (6 bases). The CDR3 runs 13 residues. The ends were cut back, 9 bases at V and 1 base at J, with 13 bases in the middle.

The chain recombines TRBV2 with TRBJ1-6, with TRBD1 as a possible D gene (5 bases). The CDR3 extends over 14 amino acids. Per the germline V gene, CDR1 is SNHLY and CDR2 is FYNNEI. V was clipped by 3 bases and J by 9 bases, with 12 bases between them. The CDR3 nucleotides are TGTGCCAGCAGTGAGGGCAGGGTCTCTTCACCCCTCCACTTT. It is translated as CASSEGRVSSPLHF.

The rearrangement uses TRBV10-3 and TRBJ1-2; D ambiguous. Germline V gives CDR1 ENHRY, CDR2 SYGVKD. V was clipped by 6 bases and J by 4 bases, with 15 bases between them. The CDR3 totals 14 residues. The CDR3 nucleotides read TGTGCCATCAGCCCCCCAGAAAACCGCTATGGCTACACCTTC. Translating it yields CAISPPENRYGYTF.

The V and J genes are TRBV28 and TRBJ2-7; 9 bases align to TRBD1. The junction had 8 bases not matched to a gene; V was cut back by 1 base and J by 4 bases. Germline assignment: CDR1 MDHEN and CDR2 SYDVKM. The CDR3 length is 16 residues. As DNA, the CDR3 is TGTGCCAGCAGTTTATCGACACAGGGGGCTTGGTACGAGCAGTACTTC. It yields the protein CASSLSTQGAWYEQYF.

This clone was counted a single time. This chain links TRBV3-1 (or the pseudogene TRBV3-2) with TRBJ2-7; D is possibly TRBD2 (6 bases). The germline CDR1 and CDR2 sequences are LGHDT and YNNKEL (reference sequence). The CDR3 runs to 15 residues. V lost 1 base and J lost 2, with 12 bases in between. CDR3 sequence reads: CASSQVSGPTYEQYF. In nucleotides, the CDR3 is TGTGCCAGCAGCCAAGTTAGCGGCCCCACCTACGAGCAGTACTTC.

The chain is built from TRBV9 and TRBJ2-7, with D perhaps matching TRBD2 (6 bases). CDR3 length equals 15 residues. CDR1 is SGDLS and CDR2 is YYNGEE in the germline V gene. Trimming took 2 bases from V and 4 from J, leaving 16 bases between them. This CDR3 reads CASSVAPGVMYEQYF. The CDR3 DNA reads as TGTGCCAGCAGCGTCGCCCCGGGGGTAATGTACGAGCAGTACTTC.

The chain couples TRBV7-2 to TRBJ2-7, with 8 bases that match TRBD1. From germline, CDR1 is SGHTA and CDR2 FQGNSA. This CDR3 has 13 amino acids. Trimming at V came to 5 bases and at J to 6 bases, leaving 6 bases not matched to a gene. The CDR3 reads CASSGRTGTEQYF. The CDR3 DNA sequence: TGTGCCAGCAGCGGACGGACAGGGACCGAGCAGTACTTC.

This clone has a single count. This chain links TRBV11-3 with TRBJ2-2, with TRBD2 matching 10 bases. Germline assignment: CDR1 SGHNT and CDR2 YENEEA. The CDR3 totals 14 residues. V lost 8 bases and J lost 7; bases outside the gene matches: 7. CDR3 DNA sequence: TGTGCCAGCCGCCTAGCGGGAGCGGGCGGGGAGCTGTTTTTT. Its protein is CASRLAGAGGELFF.

The rearrangement links TRBV19 to TRBJ1-4; 9 nucleotides match TRBD1. The CDR3 totals 15 residues. The germline V gene has CDR1 LNHDA and CDR2 SQIVND (reference sequence). Trimming removed 8 bases from V and 8 bases from J; junction bases left unmatched: 12. CDR3 residues: CASRDREVWTEKLFF. The CDR3 region has the DNA TGTGCCAGTCGGGACAGGGAGGTTTGGACCGAAAAACTGTTTTTT.

The chain employs TRBV19 and TRBJ1-4; D not certain. Germline values: CDR1 LNHDA, CDR2 SQIVND (reference sequence). Trimming removed 5 bases at V and 0 bases at J, with 4 bases between. This CDR3 is built from 13 residues. CDR3 nucleotides: TGTGCCAGTAGTCTTTCAACTAATGAAAAACTGTTTTTT. Translating gives CASSLSTNEKLFF.

The gene calls are TRBV5-1 and TRBJ2-5; a possible D gene is TRBD2 (5 bases). V gave up 4 bases and J gave up 2 bases, with 12 bases separating them. The CDR3 totals 14 residues. Germline CDR1 is SGHRS and CDR2 is YFSETQ. DNA of the CDR3: TGCGCCAGCAGCAACACTAGAGGGCAAGAGACCCAGTACTTC. It is translated as CASSNTRGQETQYF. Combining the CDR3 with reference TRBV5-1 and TRBJ2-5 gives the whole variable domain KAGVTQTPRYLIKTRGQQVTLSCSPISGHRSVSWYQQTPGQGLQFLFEYFSETQRNKGNFPGRFSGRQFSNSRSEMNVSTLELGDSALYLCASSNTRGQETQYFGPGTRLLVL.

This clone was detected once. The chain joins TRBV2 to TRBJ1-2, with 8 bases lining up with TRBD1. Germline loops: CDR1 SNHLY, CDR2 FYNNEI. CDR3 size: 16 residues. Trimming cost V 8 bases and J 4 bases; bases outside gene matches: 15. The CDR3 coding sequence is TGTGCCAGCTCCAATCCGGGACAGGCCAATCGCTATGGCTACACCTTC. This gives the protein CASSNPGQANRYGYTF. The entire variable domain, with the rest obtained from reference TRBV2 and TRBJ1-2, is as follows: EPEVTQTPSHQVTQMGQEVILRCVPISNHLYFYWYRQILGQKVEFLVSFYNNEISEKSEIFDDQFSVERPDGSNFTLKIRSTKLEDSAMYFCASSNPGQANRYGYTFGSGTRLTVV.

This chain uses TRBV5-1 with TRBJ2-3; 9 bases map to TRBD2. The junction had 4 bases not matched to a gene; V was cut back by 2 bases and J by 0 bases. Germline V lookup: CDR1 SGHRS, CDR2 YFSETQ. CDR3 length: 16 residues. The CDR3 sequence: CASSFGAGGSTDTQYF. CDR3 DNA: TGCGCCAGCAGCTTTGGGGCGGGGGGGAGCACAGATACGCAGTATTTT.

The V gene is TRBV27, the J gene TRBJ2-7; a weak D match, TRBD2 (5 bases). The CDR3 has 13 residues. V lost 5 bases, J lost 9 bases, and 17 bases lay in between. CDR1 and CDR2 from the germline V gene are MNHEY and SMNVEV (reference sequence). This chain's CDR3 is CASSPGLSVGQYF. Here the CDR3 DNA reads TGTGCCAGCAGTCCCGGACTTAGCGTCGGGCAGTACTTC.

The rearrangement uses TRBV11-2 and TRBJ2-1, with 7 bases aligning to TRBD1. CDR1 and CDR2 (germline): SGHAT, FQNNGV. The CDR3 has 16 amino acids. Trimming at V came to 2 bases and at J to 6 bases, leaving 10 bases not matched to a gene. In DNA, the CDR3 is TGTGCCAGCAGCTTAATGAGGGGGCCGCAGGGCAATGAGCAGTTCTTC. Its protein is CASSLMRGPQGNEQFF.

This chain uses TRBV7-8 with TRBJ2-7; D is ambiguous. The V end lost 4 bases, the J end lost 1 base, and 5 bases lay between the germline ends. The germline CDR1 and CDR2 sequences are SGHVS and FQNEAQ. The CDR3 is 12 residues long. CDR3 coding DNA: TGTGCCAGCAGCTCCTTATCCTACGAGCAGTACTTC. Protein sequence: CASSSLSYEQYF.

This clone was detected only a few times. The rearrangement links TRBV4-1 to TRBJ1-6; D ambiguous. The CDR3 contains 15 residues. Trimming shortened V by 0 bases and J by 10 bases, and 13 bases separated the two germline ends. Germline V gene sequence: CDR1 MGHRA, CDR2 YSYEKL. The CDR3 loop is CASSQEGNSGSPLHF. CDR3 coding DNA: TGCGCCAGCAGCCAAGAGGGAAACAGCGGGTCACCCCTCCACTTT.

This clone has only a few counts. V gene TRBV5-1 combines with J gene TRBJ2-7; maybe TRBD1 (5 bases). Germline V gene lookup returns CDR1 SGHRS and CDR2 YFSETQ. This CDR3 has 14 amino acids. Trimming removed 0 bases at V and 6 bases at J, with 13 bases between. CDR3 bases: TGCGCCAGCAGCTTGGAGGGGAATAGTCTCGAGCAGTACTTC. This encodes CASSLEGNSLEQYF.

This clone appeared a single time. The V and J genes are TRBV11-2 and TRBJ2-7, with 8 positions matching TRBD2. V lost 5 bases, J lost 2 bases, and 11 bases stayed unmatched. The germline V gene encodes CDR1 SGHAT and CDR2 FQNNGV. The CDR3 extends over 16 amino acids. The CDR3: CASSPSAGTRAYEQYF. The CDR3 nucleotides are TGTGCCAGCAGCCCCAGCGCCGGGACTAGGGCCTACGAGCAGTACTTC.